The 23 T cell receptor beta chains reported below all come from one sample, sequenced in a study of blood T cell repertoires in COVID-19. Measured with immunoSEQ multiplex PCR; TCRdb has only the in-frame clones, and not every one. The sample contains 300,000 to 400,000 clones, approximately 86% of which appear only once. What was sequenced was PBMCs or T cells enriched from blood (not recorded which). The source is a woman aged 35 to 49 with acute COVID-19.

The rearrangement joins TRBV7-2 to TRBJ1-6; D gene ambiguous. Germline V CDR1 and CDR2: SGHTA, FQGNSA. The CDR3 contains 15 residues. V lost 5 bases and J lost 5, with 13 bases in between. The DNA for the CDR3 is TGTGCCAGCAGCCCGGGTCCCATTAATAATTCACCCCTCCACTTT. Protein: CASSPGPINNSPLHF.

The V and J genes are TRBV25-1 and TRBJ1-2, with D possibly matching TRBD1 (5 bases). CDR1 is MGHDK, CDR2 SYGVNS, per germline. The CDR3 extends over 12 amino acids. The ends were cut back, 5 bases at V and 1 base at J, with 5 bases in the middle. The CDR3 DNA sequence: TGTGCCAGCAGTCAGGGTAACTATGGCTACACCTTC. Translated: CASSQGNYGYTF.

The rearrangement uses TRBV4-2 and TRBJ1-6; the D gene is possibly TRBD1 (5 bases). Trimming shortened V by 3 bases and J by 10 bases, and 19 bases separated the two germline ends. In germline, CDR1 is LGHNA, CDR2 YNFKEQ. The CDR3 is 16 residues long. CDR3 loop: CASSHSPGQGGSPLHF. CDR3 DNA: TGTGCCAGCAGCCACAGCCCCGGCCAGGGAGGATCACCCCTCCACTTT.

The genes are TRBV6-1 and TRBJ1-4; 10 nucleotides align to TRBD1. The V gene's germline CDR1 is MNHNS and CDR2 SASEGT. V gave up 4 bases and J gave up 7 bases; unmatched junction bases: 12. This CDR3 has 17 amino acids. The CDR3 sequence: CASSAFPEDRGSEKLFF. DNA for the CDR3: TGTGCCAGCAGTGCCTTCCCCGAGGACAGGGGGAGTGAAAAACTGTTTTTT.

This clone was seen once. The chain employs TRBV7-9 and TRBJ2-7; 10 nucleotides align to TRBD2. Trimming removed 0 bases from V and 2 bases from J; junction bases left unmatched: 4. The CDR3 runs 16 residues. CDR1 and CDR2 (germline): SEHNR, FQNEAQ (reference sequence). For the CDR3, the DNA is TGTGCCAGCAGCTTAGCTAGCGGGAGGACCACCTACGAGCAGTACTTC. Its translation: CASSLASGRTTYEQYF.

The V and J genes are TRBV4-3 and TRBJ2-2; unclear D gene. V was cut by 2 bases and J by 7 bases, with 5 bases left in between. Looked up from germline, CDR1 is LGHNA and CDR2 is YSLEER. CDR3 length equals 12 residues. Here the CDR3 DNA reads TGCGCCAGCAGCCAAACTCTCGGGGAGCTGTTTTTT. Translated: CASSQTLGELFF.

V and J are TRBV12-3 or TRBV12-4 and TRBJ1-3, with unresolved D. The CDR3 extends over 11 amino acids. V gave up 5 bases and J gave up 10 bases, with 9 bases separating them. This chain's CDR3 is CASSNSKTIYF. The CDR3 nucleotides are TGTGCCAGCAGTAATTCAAAAACCATATATTTT.

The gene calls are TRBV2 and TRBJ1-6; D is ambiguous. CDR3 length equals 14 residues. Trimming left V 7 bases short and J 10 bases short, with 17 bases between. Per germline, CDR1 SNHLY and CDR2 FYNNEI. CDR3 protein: CASTLGSSPSPLHF. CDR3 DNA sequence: TGTGCCAGCACCCTCGGGTCTTCTCCGTCACCCCTCCACTTT.

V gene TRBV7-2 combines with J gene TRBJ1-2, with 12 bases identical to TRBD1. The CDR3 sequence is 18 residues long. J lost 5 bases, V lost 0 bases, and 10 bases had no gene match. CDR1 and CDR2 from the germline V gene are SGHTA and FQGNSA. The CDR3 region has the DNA TGTGCCAGCAGCTTAGCCGGGACAGGGGGCATCGGGTGGTATGGCTACACCTTC. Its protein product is CASSLAGTGGIGWYGYTF.

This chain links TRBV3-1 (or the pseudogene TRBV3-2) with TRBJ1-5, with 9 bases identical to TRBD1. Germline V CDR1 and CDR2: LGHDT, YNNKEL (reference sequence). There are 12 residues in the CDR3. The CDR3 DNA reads TGTGCGACAGGACAGGGGAATCAGCCCCAGCATTTT. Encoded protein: CATGQGNQPQHF.

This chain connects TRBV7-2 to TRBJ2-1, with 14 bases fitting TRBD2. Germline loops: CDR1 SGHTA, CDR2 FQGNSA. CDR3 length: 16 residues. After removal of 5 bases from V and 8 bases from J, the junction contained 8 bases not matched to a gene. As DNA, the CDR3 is TGTGCCAGCAGCCCGAGACTAGCGGGGGGGCGGGATGAGCAGTTCTTC. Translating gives CASSPRLAGGRDEQFF.

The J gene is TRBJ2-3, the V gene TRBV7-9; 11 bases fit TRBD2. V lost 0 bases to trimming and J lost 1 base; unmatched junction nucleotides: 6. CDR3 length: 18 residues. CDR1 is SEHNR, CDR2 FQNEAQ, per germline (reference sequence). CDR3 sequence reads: CASSLAGGTSGGTDTQYF. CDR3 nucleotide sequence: TGTGCCAGCAGCTTAGCGGGAGGGACTAGCGGTGGCACAGATACGCAGTATTTT.

CDR3 in amino acids: CASSQDRTGGELFF. CDR3 DNA: TGCGCCAGCAGCCAAGATCGGACAGGAGGGGAGCTGTTTTTT. The chain joins TRBV4-3 to TRBJ2-2; TRBD1 matches 7 bases. The CDR3 runs 14 residues. J lost 8 bases, V lost 0 bases, and 3 bases had no gene match. Germline CDR1 is LGHNA and CDR2 is YSLEER.

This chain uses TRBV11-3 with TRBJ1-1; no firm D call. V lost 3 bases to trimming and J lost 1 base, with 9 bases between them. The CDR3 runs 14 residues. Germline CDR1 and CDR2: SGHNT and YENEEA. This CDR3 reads CASSLEDENTEAFF. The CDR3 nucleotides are TGTGCCAGCAGCTTGGAGGACGAGAACACTGAAGCTTTCTTT.

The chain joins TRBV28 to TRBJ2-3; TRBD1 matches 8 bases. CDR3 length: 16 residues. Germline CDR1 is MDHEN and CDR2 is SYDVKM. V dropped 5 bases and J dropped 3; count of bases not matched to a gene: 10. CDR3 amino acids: CASSPQGVGRTDTQYF. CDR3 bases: TGTGCCAGCAGTCCACAGGGGGTGGGCCGGACAGATACGCAGTATTTT. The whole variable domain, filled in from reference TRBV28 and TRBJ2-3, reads DVKVTQSSRYLVKRTGEKVFLECVQDMDHENMFWYRQDPGLGLRLIYFSYDVKMKEKGDIPEGYSVSREKKERFSLILESASTNQTSMYLCASSPQGVGRTDTQYFGPGTRLTVL.

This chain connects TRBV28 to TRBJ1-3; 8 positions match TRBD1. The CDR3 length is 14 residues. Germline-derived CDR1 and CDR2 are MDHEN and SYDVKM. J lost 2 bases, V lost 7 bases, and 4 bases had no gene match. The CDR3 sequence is CASIPQGAGNTIYF. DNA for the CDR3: TGTGCCAGCATCCCACAGGGGGCTGGAAACACCATATATTTT.

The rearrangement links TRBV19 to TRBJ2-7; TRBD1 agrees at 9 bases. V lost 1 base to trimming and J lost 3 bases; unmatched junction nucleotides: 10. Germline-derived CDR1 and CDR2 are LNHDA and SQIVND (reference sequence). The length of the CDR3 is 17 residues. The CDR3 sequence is CASSIGRTGEDFYEQYF. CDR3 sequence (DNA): TGTGCCAGTAGTATAGGAAGGACAGGGGAAGATTTCTACGAGCAGTACTTC.

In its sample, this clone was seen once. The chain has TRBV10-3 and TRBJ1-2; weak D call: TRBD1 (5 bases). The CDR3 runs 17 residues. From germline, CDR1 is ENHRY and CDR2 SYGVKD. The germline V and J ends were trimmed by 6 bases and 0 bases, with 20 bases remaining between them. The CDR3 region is CAIRGGESGITNYGYTF. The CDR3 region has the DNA TGTGCCATCAGGGGGGGGGAGTCCGGCATAACTAACTATGGCTACACCTTC.

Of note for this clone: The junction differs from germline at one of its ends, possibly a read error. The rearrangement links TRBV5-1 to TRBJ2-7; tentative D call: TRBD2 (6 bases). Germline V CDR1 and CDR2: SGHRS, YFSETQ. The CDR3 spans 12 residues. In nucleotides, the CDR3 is TGCGCCAGCAGCGTGGCCGGGACTCTCGTAACCTTC. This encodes CASSVAGTLVTF.

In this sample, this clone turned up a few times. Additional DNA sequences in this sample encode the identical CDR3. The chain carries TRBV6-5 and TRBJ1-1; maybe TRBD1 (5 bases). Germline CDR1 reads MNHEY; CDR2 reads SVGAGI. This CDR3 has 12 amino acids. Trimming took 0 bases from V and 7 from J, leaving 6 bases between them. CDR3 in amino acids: CASSYSGREAFF. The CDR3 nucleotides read TGTGCCAGCAGTTACTCGGGGCGTGAAGCTTTCTTT.

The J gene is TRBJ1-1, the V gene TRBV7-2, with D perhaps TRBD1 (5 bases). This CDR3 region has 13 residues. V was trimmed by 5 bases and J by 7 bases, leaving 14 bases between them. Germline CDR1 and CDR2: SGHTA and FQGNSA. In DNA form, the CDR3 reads TGTGCCAGCAGCCAAACCCGGGGACTTGAAGCTTTCTTT. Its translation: CASSQTRGLEAFF.

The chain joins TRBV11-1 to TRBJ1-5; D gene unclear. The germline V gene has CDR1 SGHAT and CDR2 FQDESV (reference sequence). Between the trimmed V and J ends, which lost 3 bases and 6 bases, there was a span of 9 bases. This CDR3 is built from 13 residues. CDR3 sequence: CASSLTEVQPQHF. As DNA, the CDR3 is TGTGCCAGCAGCTTGACGGAGGTTCAGCCCCAGCATTTT. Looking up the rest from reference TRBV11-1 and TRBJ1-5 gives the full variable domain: EAEVAQSPRYKITEKSQAVAFWCDPISGHATLYWYRQILGQGPELLVQFQDESVVDDSQLPKDRFSAERLKGVDSTLKIQPAELGDSAMYLCASSLTEVQPQHFGDGTRLSIL.

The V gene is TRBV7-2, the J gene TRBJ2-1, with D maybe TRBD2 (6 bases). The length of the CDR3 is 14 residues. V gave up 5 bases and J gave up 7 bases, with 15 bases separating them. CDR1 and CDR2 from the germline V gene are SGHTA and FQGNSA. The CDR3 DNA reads TGTGCCAGCAGCCCGTTCGGGGGAGGTAATGAGCAGTTCTTC. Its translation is CASSPFGGGNEQFF.